This T cell receptor (beta chain) was captured by sequencing in a study of a mutant IDH1 vaccine in newly diagnosed glioma. Study overall: Beginning 4-6 weeks after radiotherapy alone, or with temozolomide cycles, vaccination took place. Treated patients had a mean age of approximately 40 years and an approximately 62% male, approximately 38% female split. Findings and caveats of the study: Vaccine-induced immune responses were detected in over 90% of patients.

The time point denotes: week 5, during vaccination. In every dose of vaccine, 300 ug of mutant IDH1 20-mer peptide was given alongside topical imiquimod. This clone occurred a few times. What it binds is unknown. Sequencing was performed with immunoSEQ multiplex PCR; in TCRdb, only in-frame clones are kept and a portion is missing. The sample lists about 27,000 clones; approximately 79% were seen once. The length of the CDR3 is 13 residues. The germline V gene encodes CDR1 SQVTM and CDR2 ANQGSEA. V trimming: 6 bases; J trimming: 4 bases; junction bases outside the gene matches: 5. The rearrangement joins TRBV29-1 to TRBJ2-2, with 7 bases fitting TRBD2. This receptor was obtained from a man aged 35-49 years with glioma. Some clones in this sample may be carry-over from other donors' samples. Source: PBMCs, taken from a glioma patient whose treatment included an IDH1 peptide vaccine. CDR3 coding DNA: TGCAGCGTGGGGGAGGGCGTCACCGGGGAGCTGTTTTTT. This sequence encodes CSVGEGVTGELFF.